This is a list of T cell receptor beta chains from one sample in a study of early T cells in non-severe SARS-CoV-2 infection. MiXCR, run by TCRdb on the 5' RACE reads, gives a single entry per CDR3 protein. The table includes roughly 100,000 distinct CDR3 sequences, around 13% detected once. The specimen was whole blood. These receptors all come from an adult who was a healthcare worker with PCR-confirmed SARS-CoV-2 infection or an uninfected control (not recorded which). CDR3s include the opening cysteine and the closing phenylalanine or tryptophan. The D gene is left open where the match is weak. Only part of the rows carry a size: once, few, many, or a class if the clone is expanded.

j_gene,d_gene,v_gene,abundance,CDR3nt,CDR3aa
TRBJ2-4,TRBD1,TRBV12-3/TRBV12-4,many,TGTGCCAGCACCACCGGGACAGTAGCCAAAAACATTCAGTACTTC,CASTTGTVAKNIQYF
TRBJ2-5,TRBD2,TRBV20-1,many,TGCAGTGCCCCGGGACTAGCGGGAGCAAAAGAGACCCAGTACTTC,CSAPGLAGAKETQYF
TRBJ2-7,.,TRBV7-7,few,TGTGCCAGCAGCCATACAGCAGGGTACGAGCAGTACTTC,CASSHTAGYEQYF
TRBJ2-1,.,TRBV28,.,TGTGCCAGCAGTTTCAGAGGTGATGAGCAGTTCTTC,CASSFRGDEQFF
TRBJ1-1,.,TRBV3-1,.,TGTGCCAGCAGCTTCGGGTGGACTGAAGCTTTCTTT,CASSFGWTEAFF
TRBJ1-2,.,TRBV4-3,few,TGCGCCAGCAGCCAAGATCCTTGGAATGGCTACACCTTC,CASSQDPWNGYTF
TRBJ2-1,TRBD2,TRBV6-1,few,TGTGCCAGCAGTGCGGGACTAGTAAATTTAGGCCTGTTCTTC,CASSAGLVNLGLFF
TRBJ1-5,.,TRBV20-1,once,TGCAGTGCTCCCCTTCATGGGGCCGGGAGCAATCAGCCCCAGCATTTT,CSAPLHGAGSNQPQHF
TRBJ2-1,.,TRBV28,.,TGTGCCAGCAGTTTATGGCCCGGGACGAACAATGAGCAGTTCTTC,CASSLWPGTNNEQFF
TRBJ2-2,TRBD2,TRBV7-9,few,TGTGCCAGCAGCTTAAGCGGGAGCGTCATCACCGGGGAGCTGTTTTTT,CASSLSGSVITGELFF
TRBJ2-7,TRBD2,TRBV6-2/TRBV6-3,few,TGTGCCACCGCAACGCTAGCGGGAGGCCGCTACGAGCAGTACTTC,CATATLAGGRYEQYF
TRBJ1-6,TRBD1,TRBV12-3/TRBV12-4,many,TGTGCCAGTAGCAGACAGGGAGCTTCACCCCTCCACTTT,CASSRQGASPLHF
TRBJ2-5,TRBD2,TRBV6-2/TRBV6-3,.,TGTGCCAGCAGAGCCGGGACTAGCGGGAGAGAGACCCAGTACTTC,CASRAGTSGRETQYF
TRBJ2-2,TRBD2,TRBV9,many,TGTGCCAGCAGCGCCCGACTAGCGGAGGAGCTGTTTTTT,CASSARLAEELFF
TRBJ1-1,TRBD1,TRBV29-1,many,TGCAGCGTCGCAGGGGGGTGGGGCATGAACACTGAAGCTTTCTTT,CSVAGGWGMNTEAFF
TRBJ2-7,.,TRBV3-1,many,TGTGCCAGCAGCCTAGCGTCTCCCTACGAGCAGTACTTC,CASSLASPYEQYF
TRBJ1-2,TRBD1,TRBV6-5,many,TGTGCCAGCAGTTACTCCACCATCCGGGACAGGGACGGCTACACCTTC,CASSYSTIRDRDGYTF
TRBJ2-7,TRBD1,TRBV14,few,TGTGCCAGCAGCCAAGCTGGGACAGGGAATCAGTACTTC,CASSQAGTGNQYF
TRBJ1-1,TRBD1,TRBV2,few,TGTGCCAGCAGTGAAGCCCAGAGACAGGGAGAAGCTTTCTTT,CASSEAQRQGEAFF
TRBJ2-1,TRBD2,TRBV7-9,many,TGTGCCAGCAGCCGGCCGGGGGGTCGCGTCGGGAATGAGCAGTTCTTC,CASSRPGGRVGNEQFF
TRBJ2-1,TRBD2,TRBV6-5,.,TGTGCCAGCAGTTACGGGACTAGCGGGACTGAGCAGTTCTTC,CASSYGTSGTEQFF
TRBJ2-7,.,TRBV29-1,few,TGCAGCGTTGAGGGACTCAAGGCCGAGCAGTACTTC,CSVEGLKAEQYF
TRBJ2-3,TRBD1,TRBV28,.,TGTGCCAGCAGCCAGGACAGGGTGATGGATACGCAGTATTTT,CASSQDRVMDTQYF
TRBJ1-1,.,TRBV9,.,TGTGCCAGCAGCTCCCCTTCAGGAGGGGCGCGGCCAGCTTTCTTT,CASSSPSGGARPAFF
TRBJ1-5,TRBD1,TRBV5-1,many,TGCGCCAGCAGCCCCGGGACAGCAAATCAGCCCCAGCATTTT,CASSPGTANQPQHF
TRBJ1-1,.,TRBV25-1,many,TGTGCCAGCAGTGAGTACACAGACACTGAAGCTTTCTTT,CASSEYTDTEAFF
TRBJ2-1,.,TRBV20-1,many,TGCAGTGCTAGAGATAGACCACAGCGCTACAATGAGCAGTTCTTC,CSARDRPQRYNEQFF
TRBJ1-1,.,TRBV29-1,few,TGCAGCGTCCCAGGGGAAGCTTTCTTT,CSVPGEAFF
TRBJ2-5,TRBD2,TRBV13,.,TGTGCCAGCAGCTCGTCCAGCGGGAGGGCTGAGACCCAGTACTTC,CASSSSSGRAETQYF
TRBJ2-1,.,TRBV7-6,many,TGTGCCAGCAGCTTAAATGTAGGGCCATCCTACAATGAGCAGTTCTTC,CASSLNVGPSYNEQFF
TRBJ1-2,TRBD1,TRBV7-9,.,TGTGCCAGCAGCTTGGCCGGGACAGCTAACTATGGCTACACCTTC,CASSLAGTANYGYTF
TRBJ1-6,.,TRBV28,many,TGTGCCACCGTTACAGCTTCTGTTTCACCCCTCCACTTT,CATVTASVSPLHF
TRBJ2-1,TRBD2,TRBV28,.,TGTGCCAGCTCTGAGGGGGGACTAGCGGCGAACAATGAGCAGTTCTTC,CASSEGGLAANNEQFF
TRBJ2-2,.,TRBV5-5,.,TGTGCCAGCAGCTTATATAGACGGCCAAACACCGGGGAGCTGTTTTTT,CASSLYRRPNTGELFF
TRBJ1-2,.,TRBV18,few,TGTGCCAGCTCACCTGGGGACGGCTACACCTTC,CASSPGDGYTF
TRBJ2-3,.,TRBV12-3/TRBV12-4,many,TGTGCCAGCAGTTTAGCGCGGGATACGCAGTATTTT,CASSLARDTQYF
TRBJ2-5,.,TRBV29-1,.,TGCAGCGTCGCCCCCGGGGAGACCCAGTACTTC,CSVAPGETQYF
TRBJ2-3,.,TRBV9,.,TGTGCCAGCAGCGTAGCTGGGACCCGTGGGGCGGATACGCAGTATTTT,CASSVAGTRGADTQYF
TRBJ2-7,.,TRBV7-9,many,TGTGCCAGCAGCCAGTCCCCTAGCCGCTCCTACGAGCAGTACTTC,CASSQSPSRSYEQYF
TRBJ2-1,TRBD2,TRBV24-1,.,TGTGCCACCAGCAACCCTCTAGCGGGAGGTCGGGATGAGCAGTTCTTC,CATSNPLAGGRDEQFF
TRBJ1-2,.,TRBV5-4,few,TGTGCCAGCAGCTTAGGACAGCCTTCTAACTATGGCTACACCTTC,CASSLGQPSNYGYTF
TRBJ2-1,TRBD2,TRBV29-1,few,TGCAGCGGAAGGGGATCGGGGGACTACTACAATGAGCAGTTCTTC,CSGRGSGDYYNEQFF
TRBJ2-2,.,TRBV7-9,.,TGTGCCAGCAGCTCGACGACAGAGAACACCGGGGAGCTGTTTTTT,CASSSTTENTGELFF
TRBJ1-4,TRBD1,TRBV12-3/TRBV12-4,.,TGTGCCAGCAGAGAGACAGGGGGCGCCCGTGAAAAACTGTTTTTT,CASRETGGAREKLFF
TRBJ1-1,.,TRBV28,.,TGTGCCAGCAGTTTAGCCTCATCTGAAGCTTTCTTT,CASSLASSEAFF
TRBJ2-7,TRBD1,TRBV5-1,few,TGCGCCAGCAGCCCAGGACAGGGGGCGGGGGAGCAGTACTTC,CASSPGQGAGEQYF
TRBJ2-5,.,TRBV6-2/TRBV6-3,few,TGTGCCAGCAAAAGAGGGATGGAGACCCAGTACTTC,CASKRGMETQYF
TRBJ1-1,.,TRBV7-9,many,TGTGCCAGCAGCTTAATAGGGGTGGGAGGGACTGAAGCTTTCTTT,CASSLIGVGGTEAFF
TRBJ2-1,TRBD2,TRBV20-1,many,TGCAGTGCCAGACTAGCGCGGAACTACAATGAGCAGTTCTTC,CSARLARNYNEQFF
TRBJ2-1,TRBD2,TRBV6-2/TRBV6-3,.,TGTGCCAGCAGTTACCCCTCTAGCGGAGAGGACAATGAGCAGTTCTTC,CASSYPSSGEDNEQFF
TRBJ2-2,.,TRBV29-1,.,TGCAGCGTTAGGGCGAGTGGGGCCGGGGAGCTGTTTTTT,CSVRASGAGELFF
TRBJ2-3,TRBD2,TRBV7-6,many,TGTGCCAGCAGCTCGAGACTAGCGGCCGGCACAGATACGCAGTATTTT,CASSSRLAAGTDTQYF
TRBJ2-1,.,TRBV11-2,many,TGTGCCAGCAGCTTCAACAATGAGCAGTTCTTC,CASSFNNEQFF
TRBJ2-1,.,TRBV24-1,.,TGTGCCACCACAGCAAAGAACGGGAGAGGCAATGAGCAGTTCTTC,CATTAKNGRGNEQFF
TRBJ2-5,.,TRBV20-1,few,TGCAGTGCCGGACTCCCGTACCAAGAGACCCAGTACTTC,CSAGLPYQETQYF
TRBJ2-3,.,TRBV27,few,TGTGCCAGCAGTTTAATGGCTAGTTCCACAGATACGCAGTATTTT,CASSLMASSTDTQYF
TRBJ2-7,.,TRBV4-1,.,TGCGCCAGCAGCCAAGTGGGCGGTTACGAGCAGTACTTC,CASSQVGGYEQYF